What follows are 16 T cell receptor beta chains derived from one specimen sequenced in a study of OX40 agonist ivuxolimab in advanced cancers. TCRdb's copy holds only in-frame clones and misses some; the assay was immunoSEQ multiplex PCR. The table shows 45,000 to 55,000 clones, with roughly 84% occurring only once. The sequences come from CD4+ or CD8+ T cells sorted from blood, collected in a trial of the OX40 agonist ivuxolimab. Source of these receptors: an adult with an advanced solid tumor such as melanoma, head and neck, liver or kidney cancer.

The J gene is TRBJ2-3, the V gene TRBV29-1, with D unclear. Germline CDR1 reads SQVTM; CDR2 reads ANQGSEA. The CDR3 consists of 13 residues. V lost 4 bases to trimming and J lost 2 bases, with 10 bases between them. The CDR3 here is CSVGQFHTDTQYF. The CDR3 DNA sequence: TGCAGCGTTGGTCAATTTCACACAGATACGCAGTATTTT.

The chain is built from TRBV19 and TRBJ2-1; D might be TRBD1 (6 bases). With 2 bases removed from V and 8 bases from J, the gap between germline ends came to 10 bases. Germline loops: CDR1 LNHDA, CDR2 SQIVND (reference sequence). This CDR3 contains 13 residues. The CDR3 region is CASSIQGIDEQFF. The CDR3 nucleotides read TGTGCCAGTAGTATACAGGGGATCGATGAGCAGTTCTTC.

This clone was observed once. DNA of the CDR3: TGTGCCAGCAGAGAACGTGGAGGCTCCTACGAGCAGTACTTC. It specifies CASRERGGSYEQYF. The rearrangement joins TRBV28 to TRBJ2-7, with D tentatively TRBD2 (5 bases). V was cut by 6 bases and J by 0 bases, with 12 bases left in between. The CDR3 is 14 amino acids. CDR1 is MDHEN and CDR2 is SYDVKM in the germline V gene.

The chain recombines TRBV14 with TRBJ2-1; 7 nucleotides align to TRBD1. Germline values: CDR1 SGHDN, CDR2 FVKESK. The CDR3 has 15 amino acids. Trimming at V came to 0 bases and at J to 3 bases, leaving 2 bases not matched to a gene. The CDR3 coding sequence is TGTGCCAGCAGCCAAGATCGGGACAGCTACAATGAGCAGTTCTTC. Its translation is CASSQDRDSYNEQFF.

The chain is built from TRBV2 and TRBJ2-1, with 9 bases identical to TRBD2. The CDR3 is 20 amino acids. Losses at the gene ends were 2 bases for V and 1 base for J; bases not matched to a gene: 15. Germline V gene lookup returns CDR1 SNHLY and CDR2 FYNNEI. CDR3 loop: CASSEPQDSSGSPSYNEQFF. In DNA, the CDR3 is TGTGCCAGCAGTGAACCTCAGGATAGTAGCGGGAGTCCTTCCTACAATGAGCAGTTCTTC.

The chain has TRBV2 and TRBJ2-5; TRBD1 matches 9 bases. In germline, CDR1 is SNHLY, CDR2 FYNNEI. The CDR3 runs 13 residues. The V segment lost 7 bases and the J segment 5 bases; nucleotides outside the gene matches: 5. CDR3 DNA sequence: TGTGCCAGCAATGGACAGGGGATGGAGACCCAGTACTTC. Translated: CASNGQGMETQYF.

This chain links TRBV11-2 with TRBJ2-2; possible D gene TRBD1, 5 bases. This CDR3 is built from 13 residues. Per germline, CDR1 SGHAT and CDR2 FQNNGV. Trimming took 5 bases from V and 5 from J, leaving 9 bases between them. The CDR3 nucleotides read TGTGCCAGCAGCCCTCAGGGAACCGGGGAGCTGTTTTTT. Translation: CASSPQGTGELFF. The variable domain in full, with the rest retrieved from reference TRBV11-2 and TRBJ2-2, is EAGVAQSPRYKIIEKRQSVAFWCNPISGHATLYWYQQILGQGPKLLIQFQNNGVVDDSQLPKDRFSAERLKGVDSTLKIQPAKLEDSAVYLCASSPQGTGELFFGEGSRLTVL.

The chain carries TRBV15 and TRBJ2-5, with 15 bases that match TRBD2. Germline V gives CDR1 LNHNV, CDR2 YYDKDF (reference sequence). The V segment lost 1 base and the J segment 5 bases; nucleotides outside the gene matches: 8. The CDR3 length is 18 residues. Here the CDR3 reads CATSRAHPGLAGGETQYF. In DNA form, the CDR3 reads TGTGCCACCAGCAGAGCTCATCCGGGACTAGCGGGGGGTGAGACCCAGTACTTC.

The chain links TRBV19 to TRBJ2-1, with 11 bases aligning to TRBD2. Germline V gives CDR1 LNHDA, CDR2 SQIVND (reference sequence). This CDR3 spans 19 amino acids. The junction had 15 bases not matched to a gene; V was cut back by 1 base and J by 7 bases. CDR3 nucleotides: TGTGCCAGTAGTATAGTGAGACAGGGGCAGGGGACTAGCGGAAATGAGCAGTTCTTC. It codes for CASSIVRQGQGTSGNEQFF.

The V call is TRBV21-1, the J call TRBJ2-3. TRBV21-1 is a pseudogene locus. The CDR3 consists of 13 residues. Here the CDR3 DNA reads TGTGCCAGCAGAGACGACGCCACAGATACGCAGTATTTT. Translated: CASRDDATDTQYF.

The chain recombines TRBV28 with TRBJ1-6, with D perhaps TRBD1 (5 bases). The CDR3 consists of 14 residues. CDR1 and CDR2 (germline): MDHEN, SYDVKM. Trimming removed 8 bases from V and 9 bases from J, with 17 bases in between. This CDR3 is CASSSRVGSSPLHF. The CDR3 DNA follows: TGTGCCAGCTCCTCCAGGGTTGGGAGTTCACCCCTCCACTTT.

V and J are TRBV28 and TRBJ1-1, with 11 bases matching TRBD1. The CDR3 covers 15 residues. Germline values: CDR1 MDHEN, CDR2 SYDVKM. V lost 9 bases, J lost 4 bases, and 10 bases stayed unmatched. CDR3 in DNA: TGTGCCAGTAGGACAGGGGGCGGAAGGTCCACTGAAGCTTTCTTT. It codes for CASRTGGGRSTEAFF.

This clone has only one observation. This chain uses TRBV28 with TRBJ2-5; D is ambiguous. The CDR3 runs 13 residues. Trimming cost V 1 base and J 2 bases, with 5 bases left between them. Per the germline V gene, CDR1 is MDHEN and CDR2 is SYDVKM. The CDR3, as DNA: TGTGCCAGCAGTTTATTGTTACAAGAGACCCAGTACTTC. Amino acid sequence: CASSLLLQETQYF.

This clone was observed a few times. The CDR3 is CAWSLQGNQPQHF. In DNA, the CDR3 is TGTGCCTGGAGCCTACAGGGGAATCAGCCCCAGCATTTT. The gene calls are TRBV30 and TRBJ1-5; TRBD1 matches at 7 bases. The length of the CDR3 is 13 residues. V was pared by 3 bases and J by 4 bases, with 3 bases of the junction left unmatched. Germline V lookup: CDR1 GTSNPN, CDR2 SVGIG (reference sequence).

The chain carries TRBV28 and TRBJ2-1, with D unclear. The CDR3 runs to 15 residues. The germline V gene encodes CDR1 MDHEN and CDR2 SYDVKM. Trimming removed 2 bases from V and 6 bases from J, with 14 bases in between. CDR3 in DNA: TGTGCCAGCAGTTTAACGGTAGGGATGGTCAATGAGCAGTTCTTC. Translating it yields CASSLTVGMVNEQFF.

The chain is built from TRBV28 and TRBJ2-2, with D possibly being TRBD1 or TRBD2 (5 bases each). Germline V CDR1 and CDR2: MDHEN, SYDVKM. V was trimmed by 8 bases and J by 6 bases, leaving 13 bases between them. The CDR3 covers 13 residues. CDR3 DNA sequence: TGTGCCAGCTTGGAATCGGGACCCGGGGAGCTGTTTTTT. Protein sequence: CASLESGPGELFF. The variable domain in full, with the rest retrieved from reference TRBV28 and TRBJ2-2, is DVKVTQSSRYLVKRTGEKVFLECVQDMDHENMFWYRQDPGLGLRLIYFSYDVKMKEKGDIPEGYSVSREKKERFSLILESASTNQTSMYLCASLESGPGELFFGEGSRLTVL.